The rows below give T cell receptor beta chains drawn from one sample of a study of T cell responses to AZD1222 COVID-19 vaccine. Assay used: immunoSEQ multiplex PCR; TCRdb lists only in-frame clones, some missing. The sample holds some 94,000 clones, approximately 90% seen once. The specimen was peripheral blood, collected on day 0 of AZD1222 vaccination. These receptor sequences come from an adult in good health. CDR3s include the opening cysteine and the closing phenylalanine or tryptophan. The order of the fields is D gene, V gene, clone size, CDR3 length, J gene, CDR3 DNA, CDR3 protein. D genes are given only for firm matches. A clone size is listed for some rows: how often the clone was seen (once, few, many), or a class if it is expanded.

NA	TRBV4-2	NA	15	TRBJ1-5	TGTGCCAGCAGCCTTCACGACACCGGCAATCAGCCCCAGCATTTT	CASSLHDTGNQPQHF
TRBD1	TRBV27	NA	13	TRBJ2-7	TGTGCCAGCAGTTTCCCGGGACAGAGCGAGCAGTACTTC	CASSFPGQSEQYF
NA	TRBV7-8	NA	12	TRBJ1-1	TGTGCCAGCAGCCCGTCCCCGGTGGAAGCTTTCTTT	CASSPSPVEAFF
NA	TRBV4-2	NA	17	TRBJ2-7	TGTGCCAGCAGCCAAGACAACCGGGTTCCGACCAACGGCGAGCAGTACTTC	CASSQDNRVPTNGEQYF
NA	TRBV28	once	16	TRBJ1-6	TGTGCCAGCACCGACCAATCGACAGGAGTTTTGTCACCCCTCCACTTT	CASTDQSTGVLSPLHF
NA	TRBV6-5	NA	14	TRBJ2-5	TGTGCCAGCAGTACCACTAGGGCCCAAGAGACCCAGTACTTC	CASSTTRAQETQYF
NA	TRBV6-5	NA	15	TRBJ1-4	TGTGCCAGCAGGGTGGACAGCCTCAAATGGGAAAAACTGTTTTTT	CASRVDSLKWEKLFF
NA	TRBV5-6	NA	15	TRBJ2-1	TGTGCCAGCAGCGAAGGTTGGGGTGGGTACAATGAGCAGTTCTTC	CASSEGWGGYNEQFF
TRBD2	TRBV19	NA	15	TRBJ2-7	TGTGCCAGTAGTATAAGCGGGACTAGCAACTACGAGCAGTACTTC	CASSISGTSNYEQYF
TRBD1	TRBV19	NA	14	TRBJ1-5	TGTGCCAGTAGCCGGGACAGGGTCAATCAGCCCCAGCATTTT	CASSRDRVNQPQHF
NA	TRBV4-3	few	15	TRBJ2-1	TGCGCCAGCAGCCAAGTGGGGGGTGGGTCGAATGAGCAGTTCTTC	CASSQVGGGSNEQFF
NA	TRBV12-3/TRBV12-4	NA	13	TRBJ1-1	TGTGCCAGCAGTTTGTGGCAGAACACTGAAGCTTTCTTT	CASSLWQNTEAFF
NA	TRBV7-9	NA	14	TRBJ2-5	TGTGCCAGCAGCTTAGCGGGGCCCAGCGGGACCCAGTACTTC	CASSLAGPSGTQYF
NA	TRBV28	NA	14	TRBJ1-4	TGTGCCAGCACCTCCGGGGGAGGATCGGGAAAACTGTTTTTT	CASTSGGGSGKLFF
NA	TRBV28	NA	11	TRBJ2-1	TGTGCCAGCGGGGTTTGGAATGAGCAGTTCTTC	CASGVWNEQFF
NA	TRBV18	NA	12	TRBJ1-5	TGTGCCAGCTCCCCGACCGATCAGCCCCAGCATTTT	CASSPTDQPQHF
TRBD1	TRBV27	NA	15	TRBJ1-2	TGTGCCAGCAGTTTGACCGGGACAGGAAACTATGGCTACACCTTC	CASSLTGTGNYGYTF
NA	TRBV10-2	NA	14	TRBJ1-5	TGCGCCAGCAGTGAAAGCGGGAGCAATCAGCCCCAGCATTTT	CASSESGSNQPQHF
TRBD1	TRBV27	NA	15	TRBJ1-2	TGTGCCAGCAGTCCCACCCCGACAGGGGGCGCAGGCTACACCTTC	CASSPTPTGGAGYTF
NA	TRBV18	NA	13	TRBJ1-5	TGTGCCAGCTCACCAGGTAACAATCAGCCCCAGCATTTT	CASSPGNNQPQHF
NA	TRBV5-4	NA	15	TRBJ2-4	TGTGCCAGCAGCTTGAATGGGGTAGCCAAAAACATTCAGTACTTC	CASSLNGVAKNIQYF
NA	TRBV6-5	NA	12	TRBJ1-2	TGTGCCAGCAGTTCGGACGGCTATGGCTACACCTTC	CASSSDGYGYTF
NA	TRBV6-1	few	16	TRBJ2-2	TGTGCCAGCAGTGAAATGACTAGTACCGGCACCGGGGAGCTGTTTTTT	CASSEMTSTGTGELFF
NA	TRBV11-2	NA	17	TRBJ1-3	TGTGCCAGCAGCTTAGACGGCGGCCTCTCGGGAGGAAACACCATATATTTT	CASSLDGGLSGGNTIYF
NA	TRBV24-1	NA	14	TRBJ1-2	TGTGCCACCAGTGGGTCGGAGGGAACATATGGCTACACCTTC	CATSGSEGTYGYTF
TRBD2	TRBV19	NA	18	TRBJ2-1	TGTGCCAGTAGTATAGTAGGTAGCGGGTCTAGCTCCTACAATGAGCAGTTCTTC	CASSIVGSGSSSYNEQFF
TRBD2	TRBV3-1/TRBV3-2	NA	15	TRBJ2-3	TGTGCCAGCAGCCTCAGCGGGGGGGCCGTAGATACGCAGTATTTT	CASSLSGGAVDTQYF
NA	TRBV5-1	NA	15	TRBJ1-3	TGCGCCAGCAGCTTGGACCGGGCCTCTGGAAACACCATATATTTT	CASSLDRASGNTIYF
NA	TRBV7-2	NA	15	TRBJ1-3	TGTGCCAGCAGCTTAAAGGTCTTCTCTGGAAACACCATATATTTT	CASSLKVFSGNTIYF
NA	TRBV21-1	NA	14	TRBJ2-5	TGTGCCAGCAGCGGAAGGGGGGGACAAGAGACCCAGTACTTC	CASSGRGGQETQYF
NA	TRBV2	NA	13	TRBJ1-6	TGTGCCAGCGACCTAGGACAGCTTTCACCCCTCCACTTT	CASDLGQLSPLHF
NA	TRBV7-2	NA	14	TRBJ1-1	TGTGCCAGCAGCCCAAGGGGTATGAGTACTGAAGCTTTCTTT	CASSPRGMSTEAFF
NA	TRBV11-2	NA	14	TRBJ2-1	TGTGCCAGCAGCCGACCAGGGCCCTACAATGAGCAGTTCTTC	CASSRPGPYNEQFF
NA	TRBV7-2	NA	13	TRBJ2-1	TGTGCCAGCAGCTTAGTGCTAAACTATGAGCAGTTCTTC	CASSLVLNYEQFF
NA	TRBV7-2	NA	14	TRBJ1-1	TGTGCCAGCAGCTTAGGATCGGCGTCCAGGGAAGCTTTCTTT	CASSLGSASREAFF
NA	TRBV19	NA	16	TRBJ1-5	TGTGCCAGTAGTCCCTTACAGGGAGGTAGCAATCAGCCCCAGCATTTT	CASSPLQGGSNQPQHF
TRBD1	TRBV28	NA	15	TRBJ1-5	TGTGCCAGCAGTACAGGGGGGTCTAGCAATCAGCCCCAGCATTTT	CASSTGGSSNQPQHF